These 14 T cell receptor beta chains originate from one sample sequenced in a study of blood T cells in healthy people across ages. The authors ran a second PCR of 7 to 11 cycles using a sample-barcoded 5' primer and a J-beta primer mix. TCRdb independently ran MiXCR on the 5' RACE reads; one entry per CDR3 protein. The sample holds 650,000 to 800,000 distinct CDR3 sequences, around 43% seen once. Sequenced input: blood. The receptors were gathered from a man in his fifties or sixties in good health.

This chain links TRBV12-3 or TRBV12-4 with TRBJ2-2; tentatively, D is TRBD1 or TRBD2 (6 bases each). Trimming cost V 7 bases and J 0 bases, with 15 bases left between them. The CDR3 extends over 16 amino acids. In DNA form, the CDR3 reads TGTGCCAGCACCCCACGAAGGGGGGCGAACACCGGGGAGCTGTTTTTT. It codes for CASTPRRGANTGELFF.

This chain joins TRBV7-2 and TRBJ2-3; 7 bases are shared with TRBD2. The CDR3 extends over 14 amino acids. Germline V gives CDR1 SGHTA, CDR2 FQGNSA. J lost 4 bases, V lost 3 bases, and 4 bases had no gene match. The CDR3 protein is CASSFGGGSDTQYF. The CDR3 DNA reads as TGTGCCAGCAGCTTTGGGGGGGGGTCAGATACGCAGTATTTT. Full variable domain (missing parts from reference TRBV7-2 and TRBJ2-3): GAGVSQSPSNKVTEKGKDVELRCDPISGHTALYWYRQSLGQGLEFLIYFQGNSAPDKSGLPSDRFSAERTGGSVSTLTIQRTQQEDSAVYLCASSFGGGSDTQYFGPGTRLTVL.

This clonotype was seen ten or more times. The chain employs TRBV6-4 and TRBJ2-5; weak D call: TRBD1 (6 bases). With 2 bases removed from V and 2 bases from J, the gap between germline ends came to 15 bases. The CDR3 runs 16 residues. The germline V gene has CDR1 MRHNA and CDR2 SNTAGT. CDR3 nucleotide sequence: TGTGCCAGCAGTGACCTCTGGTTGGGGGCGCAAGAGACCCAGTACTTC. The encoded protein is CASSDLWLGAQETQYF.

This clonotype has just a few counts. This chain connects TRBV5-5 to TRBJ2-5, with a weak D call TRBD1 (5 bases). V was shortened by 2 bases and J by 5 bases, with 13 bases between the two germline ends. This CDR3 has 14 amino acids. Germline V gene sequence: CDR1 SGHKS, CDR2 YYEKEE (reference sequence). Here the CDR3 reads CASSFRALGETQYF. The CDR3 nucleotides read TGTGCCAGCAGCTTCAGGGCGCTAGGGGAGACCCAGTACTTC.

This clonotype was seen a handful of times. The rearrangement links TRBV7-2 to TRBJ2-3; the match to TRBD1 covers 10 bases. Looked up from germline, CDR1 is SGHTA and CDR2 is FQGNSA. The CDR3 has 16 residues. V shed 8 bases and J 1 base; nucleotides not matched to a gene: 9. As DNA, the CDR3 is TGTGCCAGCTCACTCGTTGGGACAGGGGGCACAGATACGCAGTATTTT. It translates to CASSLVGTGGTDTQYF.

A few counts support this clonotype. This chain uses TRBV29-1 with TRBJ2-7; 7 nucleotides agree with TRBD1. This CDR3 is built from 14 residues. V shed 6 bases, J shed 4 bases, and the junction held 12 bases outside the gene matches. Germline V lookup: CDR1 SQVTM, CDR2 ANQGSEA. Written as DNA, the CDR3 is TGCAGCGTAGAACAGGGGCAAACGAGGTACGAGCAGTACTTC. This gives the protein CSVEQGQTRYEQYF.

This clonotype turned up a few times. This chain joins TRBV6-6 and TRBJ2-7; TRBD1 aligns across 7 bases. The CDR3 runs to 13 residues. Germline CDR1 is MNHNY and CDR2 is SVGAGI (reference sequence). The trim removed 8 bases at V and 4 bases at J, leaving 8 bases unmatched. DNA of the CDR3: TGTGCCAGCCAGGGGGACGGGGAATACGAGCAGTACTTC. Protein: CASQGDGEYEQYF.

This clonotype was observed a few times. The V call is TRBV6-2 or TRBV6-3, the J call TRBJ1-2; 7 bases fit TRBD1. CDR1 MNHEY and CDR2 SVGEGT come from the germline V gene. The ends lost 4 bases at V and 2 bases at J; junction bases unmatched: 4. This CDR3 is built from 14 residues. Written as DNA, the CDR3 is TGTGCCAGCAGTTCGGAGGGGGCGAACTATGGCTACACCTTC. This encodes CASSSEGANYGYTF.

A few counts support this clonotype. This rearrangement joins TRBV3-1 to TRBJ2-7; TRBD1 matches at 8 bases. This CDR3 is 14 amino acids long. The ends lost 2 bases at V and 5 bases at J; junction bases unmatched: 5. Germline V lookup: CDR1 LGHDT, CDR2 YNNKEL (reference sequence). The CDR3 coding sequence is TGTGCCAGCAGCCAACAGGGGGCCAAGGACGAGCAGTACTTC. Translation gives CASSQQGAKDEQYF.

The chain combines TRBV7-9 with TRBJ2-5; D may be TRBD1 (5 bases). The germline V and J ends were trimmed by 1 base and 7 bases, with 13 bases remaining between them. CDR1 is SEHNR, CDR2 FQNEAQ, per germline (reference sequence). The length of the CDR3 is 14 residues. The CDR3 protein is CASSLEGYLVTQYF. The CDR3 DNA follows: TGTGCCAGCAGCTTAGAGGGGTACCTAGTGACCCAGTACTTC.

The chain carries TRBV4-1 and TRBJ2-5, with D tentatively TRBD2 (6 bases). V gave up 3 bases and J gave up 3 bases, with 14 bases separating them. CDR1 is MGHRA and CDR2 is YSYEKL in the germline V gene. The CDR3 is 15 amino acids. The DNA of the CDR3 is TGCGCCAGCAGCCACCTCCAGCGGGCCGAAGAGACCCAGTACTTC. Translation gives CASSHLQRAEETQYF.

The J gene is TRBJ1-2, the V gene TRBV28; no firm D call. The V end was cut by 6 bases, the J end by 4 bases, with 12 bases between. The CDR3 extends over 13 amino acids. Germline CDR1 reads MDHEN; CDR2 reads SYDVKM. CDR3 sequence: CASRGSGIYGYTF. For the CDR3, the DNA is TGTGCCAGCAGGGGTTCAGGTATCTATGGCTACACCTTC.

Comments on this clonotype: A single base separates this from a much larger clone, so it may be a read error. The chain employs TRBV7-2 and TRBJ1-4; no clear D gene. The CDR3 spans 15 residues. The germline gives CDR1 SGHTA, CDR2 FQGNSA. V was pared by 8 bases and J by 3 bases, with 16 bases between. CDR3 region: CASGPRPEPNEKLFF. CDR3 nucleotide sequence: TGTGCCAGCGGCCCGCGACCGGAACCTAATGAAAAACTGTTTTTT.

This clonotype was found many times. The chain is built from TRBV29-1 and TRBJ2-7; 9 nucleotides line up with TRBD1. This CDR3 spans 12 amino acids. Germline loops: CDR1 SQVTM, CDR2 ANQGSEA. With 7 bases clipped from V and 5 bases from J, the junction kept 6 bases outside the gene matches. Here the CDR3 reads CSALDRGDEQYF. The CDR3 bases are TGCAGCGCCCTGGACAGGGGCGACGAGCAGTACTTC.